These 7 T cell receptor beta chains came from one sample sequenced in a study of blood T cell repertoires in COVID-19. Profiling relied on immunoSEQ multiplex PCR, and the TCRdb table lists in-frame clones only, not all of them. The sample shows approximately 31,000 clones, about 89% of them seen only once. The specimen sequenced was peripheral blood. These TCRs come from a man aged 60-69 years with acute or convalescent COVID-19.

This clone was seen more than once but under ten times. This sequence joins TRBV4-1 and TRBJ1-2, with D possibly matching TRBD1 (6 bases). This CDR3 region has 15 residues. Germline V gene sequence: CDR1 MGHRA, CDR2 YSYEKL. V was clipped by 3 bases and J by 8 bases, with 19 bases between them. The CDR3 spells CASSHPVGGAIGYTF. The CDR3 coding sequence is TGCGCCAGCAGCCACCCCGTGGGGGGGGCGATCGGCTACACCTTC.

This chain links TRBV3-1 (or the pseudogene TRBV3-2) with TRBJ2-7; unclear D gene. The V gene's germline CDR1 is LGHDT and CDR2 YNNKEL (reference sequence). The CDR3 sequence is 13 residues long. The V and J ends lost 3 bases and 9 bases respectively, with 15 bases between them. The CDR3: CASSQGPINGQYF. The CDR3, as DNA: TGTGCCAGCAGCCAGGGCCCGATAAACGGGCAGTACTTC.

This clone was observed a few times. V gene TRBV5-1 combines with J gene TRBJ1-1; D possibly corresponds to TRBD1 (6 bases). V was shortened by 2 bases and J by 6 bases, with 17 bases between the two germline ends. Germline CDR1 and CDR2: SGHRS and YFSETQ. The CDR3 is made up of 15 amino acids. CDR3 loop: CASSLNPRQDPEAFF. The DNA of the CDR3 is TGCGCCAGCAGCTTAAACCCTCGACAGGATCCTGAAGCTTTCTTT.

J is TRBJ1-2 and V is TRBV19, with 11 bases fitting TRBD1. Germline V gene lookup returns CDR1 LNHDA and CDR2 SQIVND (reference sequence). V was clipped by 5 bases and J by 8 bases; unmatched bases: 4. CDR3 length: 13 amino acids. DNA for the CDR3: TGTGCCAGTAGTTTGGGACAGGGGGACGGCTACACCTTC. Translation: CASSLGQGDGYTF.

The chain recombines TRBV5-1 with TRBJ2-2; TRBD2 aligns across 8 bases. Germline lookup yields CDR1 SGHRS and CDR2 YFSETQ. CDR3 length: 15 residues. V lost 2 bases to trimming and J lost 3 bases; unmatched junction nucleotides: 3. CDR3 nucleotide sequence: TGCGCCAGCAGCTTCGGGAGGGCCTACACCGGGGAGCTGTTTTTT. Protein sequence: CASSFGRAYTGELFF.

The chain uses TRBV11-2 and TRBJ2-1, with TRBD2 matching over 8 bases. This CDR3 is 17 amino acids long. CDR1 is SGHAT, CDR2 FQNNGV, per germline. The V and J ends lost 4 bases and 0 bases, in that order; junction bases with no gene match: 8. Here the CDR3 reads CASSSSLAGASYNEQFF. The CDR3 DNA reads as TGTGCCAGCAGCTCAAGCCTAGCGGGCGCCTCCTACAATGAGCAGTTCTTC.

The chain uses TRBV5-6 and TRBJ2-5; TRBD2 aligns across 10 bases. J gave up 5 bases and V 0 bases, and 7 bases lay outside the gene matches. The CDR3 has 16 amino acids. CDR1 is SGHDT, CDR2 YYEEEE, per germline. In nucleotides, the CDR3 is TGTGCCAGCAGCTTGGCTCTAGCGGGAGTACGGGAGACCCAGTACTTC. It yields the protein CASSLALAGVRETQYF.